The 29 T cell receptor beta chains listed next were all sequenced from one sample in a study of T cells and Merkel cell carcinoma outcomes. Profiling relied on immunoSEQ multiplex PCR, and the TCRdb table lists in-frame clones only, not all of them. The sample records approximately 2,000 clones, more than 75% being singletons. Specimen: tumor tissue from Merkel cell carcinoma. The receptors were gathered from a human donor with Merkel cell carcinoma.

This chain links TRBV29-1 with TRBJ1-5; tentatively, D is TRBD1 (6 bases). The CDR3 spans 14 residues. CDR1 and CDR2 from the germline V gene are SQVTM and ANQGSEA. Between the trimmed V and J ends, which lost 5 bases and 3 bases, there was a span of 14 bases. The CDR3 sequence is CSVRAGGSNQPQHF. Here the CDR3 DNA reads TGCAGCGTTCGGGCCGGGGGCTCCAATCAGCCCCAGCATTTT. The variable domain in full, with the rest retrieved from reference TRBV29-1 and TRBJ1-5, is SAVISQKPSRDICQRGTSLTIQCQVDSQVTMMFWYRQQPGQSLTLIATANQGSEATYESGFVIDKFPISRPNLTFSTLTVSNMSPEDSSIYLCSVRAGGSNQPQHFGDGTRLSIL.

Details on this clone: Given a much more abundant clone one base away, this may be a read error. The CDR3 loop is CASSARGSGELFF. The CDR3, as DNA: TGTGCCAGCAGTGCCAGGGGGTCCGGGGAGCTGTTTTTT. The chain employs TRBV6-1 and TRBJ2-2; 7 nucleotides line up with TRBD1. From germline, CDR1 is MNHNS and CDR2 SASEGT. Germline trimming cut 4 bases from V and 6 bases from J; bases unmatched to any gene: 2. This CDR3 is built from 13 residues.

The chain joins TRBV2 to TRBJ2-7; no definite D call. The V end was cut by 7 bases, the J end by 6 bases, with 13 bases between. The CDR3 is 12 residues long. Germline values: CDR1 SNHLY, CDR2 FYNNEI. The CDR3: CASNQARREQYF. For the CDR3, the DNA is TGTGCCAGCAACCAGGCGAGGCGCGAGCAGTACTTC.

The chain links TRBV5-6 to TRBJ1-2; no clear D gene. CDR1 is SGHDT, CDR2 YYEEEE, per germline. The CDR3 covers 15 residues. V lost 0 bases, J lost 4 bases, and 13 bases lay in between. CDR3 nucleotide sequence: TGTGCCAGCAGCTTGGCCAGGAAAAGGCTCTATGGCTACACCTTC. It is translated as CASSLARKRLYGYTF.

This chain uses TRBV15 with TRBJ2-3; 9 bases fit TRBD1. This CDR3 has 14 residues. CDR1 LNHNV and CDR2 YYDKDF come from the germline V gene (reference sequence). The V segment lost 11 bases and the J segment 1 base; nucleotides outside the gene matches: 7. The CDR3: CAARQGVGTDTQYF. The CDR3 nucleotides are TGTGCCGCTAGACAGGGGGTGGGCACAGATACGCAGTATTTT.

This chain joins TRBV6-5 and TRBJ2-1; a possible D gene is TRBD1 (7 bases). Trimming shortened V by 6 bases and J by 6 bases, and 9 bases separated the two germline ends. The germline gives CDR1 MNHEY, CDR2 SVGAGI. CDR3 length equals 12 residues. As DNA, the CDR3 is TGTGCCAGCAGGCAGGGGGGCAATGAGCAGTTCTTC. Its translation is CASRQGGNEQFF.

The chain employs TRBV29-1 and TRBJ2-3; possible D gene TRBD1, 7 bases. The V end lost 2 bases, the J end lost 8 bases, and 8 bases lay between the germline ends. Per the germline V gene, CDR1 is SQVTM and CDR2 is ANQGSEA. This CDR3 comprises 11 residues. CDR3 coding DNA: TGCAGCGTTGAACAGGGGGGTACGCAGTATTTT. It is translated as CSVEQGGTQYF.

The chain recombines TRBV7-3 with TRBJ2-1; 13 bases are a match to TRBD2. V was pared by 5 bases and J by 9 bases, with 13 bases of the junction left unmatched. The CDR3 length is 17 residues. Per the germline V gene, CDR1 is SGHTA and CDR2 is FQGTGA. The CDR3 protein is CASSVRPTSGGAGEQFF. The CDR3 DNA follows: TGTGCCAGCAGCGTAAGGCCTACTAGCGGGGGGGCCGGTGAGCAGTTCTTC.

This clone was observed a single time. The V gene is TRBV5-1, the J gene TRBJ2-3; D could derive from TRBD1 or TRBD2 (5 bases each). Trimming left V 0 bases short and J 4 bases short, with 9 bases between. The germline V gene encodes CDR1 SGHRS and CDR2 YFSETQ. There are 14 residues in the CDR3. CDR3 DNA: TGCGCCAGCAGCTTGGGGGACGGTGCAGATACGCAGTATTTT. This gives the protein CASSLGDGADTQYF.

Sample share makes this clone hyperexpanded. The chain recombines TRBV7-8 with TRBJ2-3; no firm D call. V lost 5 bases and J 1 base, leaving 13 bases between the germline ends. The CDR3 loop spans 15 amino acids. The germline CDR1 and CDR2 sequences are SGHVS and FQNEAQ. The CDR3 region is CASSPDRAGTDTQYF. The CDR3 DNA is TGTGCCAGCAGCCCGGATAGAGCCGGCACAGATACGCAGTATTTT.

With regard to this clone: Other DNA sequences from this sample encode an identical CDR3 as well. V usage is TRBV18 and J usage is TRBJ2-5; D not certain. The length of the CDR3 is 14 residues. Trimming took off 3 bases at V and 0 bases at J, with 8 bases between the two ends. The germline CDR1 and CDR2 sequences are KGHSH and LQKENI. The CDR3 loop reads CASSPYSNQETQYF. Here the CDR3 DNA reads TGTGCCAGCTCACCGTACAGTAACCAAGAGACCCAGTACTTC.

The chain joins TRBV6-6 to TRBJ2-1; TRBD2 is a possible D gene (5 bases). CDR1 and CDR2 from the germline V gene are MNHNY and SVGAGI (reference sequence). The CDR3 runs to 12 residues. V was trimmed by 5 bases and J by 6 bases, leaving 8 bases between them. The CDR3 sequence is CASSGRGNEQFF. The CDR3 nucleotides read TGTGCCAGCAGTGGCCGGGGCAATGAGCAGTTCTTC.

The chain couples TRBV6-6 to TRBJ1-5; D is uncertain. The CDR3 consists of 14 residues. The V end was cut by 2 bases, the J end by 1 base, with 6 bases between. From germline, CDR1 is MNHNY and CDR2 SVGAGI (reference sequence). Here the CDR3 DNA reads TGTGCCAGCAGTTACCTGGACAGCAATCAGCCCCAGCATTTT. It translates to CASSYLDSNQPQHF.

The chain links TRBV7-3 to TRBJ2-5, with 7 bases that match TRBD1. Germline V gene data show CDR1 as SGHTA and CDR2 as FQGTGA. With V trimmed by 5 bases and J by 2 bases, 5 bases remained unmatched. This CDR3 is built from 14 residues. CDR3 sequence (DNA): TGTGCCAGCAGCCTGACAGGGTTTCAAGAGACCCAGTACTTC. This codes for CASSLTGFQETQYF.

J is TRBJ2-4 and V is TRBV18; D might be TRBD2 (6 bases). The CDR3 contains 13 residues. Germline V gives CDR1 KGHSH, CDR2 LQKENI. Trimming stripped 5 bases from V and 9 bases from J, with 14 bases between. CDR3 DNA: TGTGCCAGCTCAGGAGGGAACAGCCCCATTCAGTACTTC. This sequence encodes CASSGGNSPIQYF.

CDR3 residues: CASSEGSSYEQYF. The CDR3 nucleotides are TGTGCCAGCAGTGAAGGGAGCTCCTACGAGCAGTACTTC. This chain links TRBV2 with TRBJ2-7; D gene ambiguous. This CDR3 is built from 13 residues. Trimming took 1 base from V and 0 from J, leaving 4 bases between them. Per the germline V gene, CDR1 is SNHLY and CDR2 is FYNNEI.

The V and J genes are TRBV9 and TRBJ2-5, with D perhaps TRBD1 (5 bases). The CDR3 is 14 amino acids. Trimming cost V 0 bases and J 4 bases, with 10 bases left between them. CDR1 is SGDLS and CDR2 is YYNGEE in the germline V gene. The CDR3 spells CASSVGGALETQYF. The CDR3 DNA is TGTGCCAGCAGCGTAGGGGGCGCTTTAGAGACCCAGTACTTC.

This chain connects TRBV27 to TRBJ2-5; maybe TRBD1 (6 bases). Per the germline V gene, CDR1 is MNHEY and CDR2 is SMNVEV (reference sequence). The germline V and J ends were trimmed by 4 bases and 5 bases, with 14 bases remaining between them. The CDR3 extends over 14 amino acids. CDR3 DNA sequence: TGTGCCAGCAGTTATGCAGGGGCGGCGGAGACCCAGTACTTC. Protein sequence: CASSYAGAAETQYF.

The chain combines TRBV5-1 with TRBJ2-7, with TRBD1 as a possible D gene (6 bases). Trimming took off 0 bases at V and 2 bases at J, with 12 bases between the two ends. Germline V gene sequence: CDR1 SGHRS, CDR2 YFSETQ. The CDR3 loop spans 15 amino acids. In DNA form, the CDR3 reads TGCGCCAGCAGCTTGGGTATAAAGGGGGCCTACGAGCAGTACTTC. Protein product: CASSLGIKGAYEQYF.

The sample holds a few counts of this clone. The V call is TRBV4-1, the J call TRBJ1-2, with TRBD1 identical over 11 bases. The length of the CDR3 is 16 residues. The germline CDR1 and CDR2 sequences are MGHRA and YSYEKL. With 3 bases clipped from V and 2 bases from J, the junction kept 5 bases outside the gene matches. The CDR3 here is CASSQTGTGGNYGYTF. Here the CDR3 DNA reads TGCGCCAGCAGCCAGACAGGGACAGGGGGAAACTATGGCTACACCTTC.

The rearrangement joins TRBV27 to TRBJ2-7; either TRBD1 or TRBD2 may fit D (5 bases each). The V end lost 2 bases, the J end lost 6 bases, and 8 bases lay between the germline ends. Germline V lookup: CDR1 MNHEY, CDR2 SMNVEV (reference sequence). This CDR3 has 12 residues. The CDR3 nucleotides are TGTGCCAGCAGTTTACGAGGGGCCGAGCAGTACTTC. Protein product: CASSLRGAEQYF.

The J gene is TRBJ2-2, the V gene TRBV5-1, with 7 bases aligning to TRBD2. The V gene's germline CDR1 is SGHRS and CDR2 YFSETQ. Trimming took 0 bases from V and 4 from J; bases not matched to a gene: 3. CDR3 length: 15 residues. CDR3 in DNA: TGCGCCAGCAGCTTGGATTGGGGGGGCACCGGGGAGCTGTTTTTT. This translates into CASSLDWGGTGELFF. The whole variable domain, filled in from reference TRBV5-1 and TRBJ2-2, reads KAGVTQTPRYLIKTRGQQVTLSCSPISGHRSVSWYQQTPGQGLQFLFEYFSETQRNKGNFPGRFSGRQFSNSRSEMNVSTLELGDSALYLCASSLDWGGTGELFFGEGSRLTVL.

The chain employs TRBV11-2 and TRBJ2-2; D uncertain. Trimming pared 8 bases from V and 2 bases from J, leaving 12 bases between. This CDR3 spans 14 amino acids. CDR1 is SGHAT, CDR2 FQNNGV, per germline. As DNA, the CDR3 is TGTGCCAGCGCAAAGGATATCAACACCGGGGAGCTGTTTTTT. It translates to CASAKDINTGELFF.

The chain carries TRBV5-1 and TRBJ2-7; the D gene could be TRBD1 or TRBD2 (5 bases each). CDR1 and CDR2 (germline): SGHRS, YFSETQ. V was pared by 0 bases and J by 4 bases, with 8 bases between. The CDR3 is made up of 13 amino acids. The CDR3 coding sequence is TGCGCCAGCAGCTTGGCCGAGGGGTACGAGCAGTACTTC. It encodes CASSLAEGYEQYF.

The CDR3 region is CASSSSARQGDEQFF. DNA for the CDR3: TGTGCCAGCAGTTCCAGCGCAAGACAGGGCGATGAGCAGTTCTTC. The chain employs TRBV28 and TRBJ2-1; 7 bases fit TRBD1. CDR3 length equals 15 residues. Germline V gives CDR1 MDHEN, CDR2 SYDVKM. V was clipped by 4 bases and J by 8 bases; unmatched bases: 11. Full variable domain (rest looked up from reference TRBV28 and TRBJ2-1): DVKVTQSSRYLVKRTGEKVFLECVQDMDHENMFWYRQDPGLGLRLIYFSYDVKMKEKGDIPEGYSVSREKKERFSLILESASTNQTSMYLCASSSSARQGDEQFFGPGTRLTVL.

This clone was counted a few times. The rearrangement uses TRBV7-9 and TRBJ2-7; no definite D call. This CDR3 is built from 12 residues. Trimming left V 5 bases short and J 3 bases short, with 8 bases between. Germline V lookup: CDR1 SEHNR, CDR2 FQNEAQ (reference sequence). This CDR3 reads CASSPSSYEQYF. As DNA, the CDR3 is TGTGCCAGCAGCCCAAGCAGCTACGAGCAGTACTTC.

The J gene is TRBJ2-7, the V gene TRBV30; D is perhaps TRBD1 (6 bases). Germline CDR1 reads GTSNPN; CDR2 reads SVGIG (reference sequence). The CDR3 has 14 amino acids. The V end lost 7 bases, the J end lost 0 bases, and 16 bases lay between the germline ends. Here the CDR3 reads CASSVLGHSYEQYF. CDR3 in DNA: TGTGCCTCCTCAGTTCTGGGACACTCCTACGAGCAGTACTTC.

The V and J genes are TRBV2 and TRBJ1-4, with TRBD1 as a possible D gene (5 bases). CDR1 SNHLY and CDR2 FYNNEI come from the germline V gene. The CDR3 sequence is 15 residues long. Trimming took 3 bases from V and 7 from J, leaving 15 bases between them. The CDR3 sequence is CASSDRQSQAEKLFF. CDR3 nucleotide sequence: TGTGCCAGCAGTGACCGACAGAGCCAAGCTGAAAAACTGTTTTTT.

The chain is built from TRBV5-4 and TRBJ2-1, with TRBD2 matching over 10 bases. The CDR3 spans 14 residues. Germline V gene sequence: CDR1 SGHNT, CDR2 YYREEE (reference sequence). V trimming: 3 bases; J trimming: 8 bases; junction bases outside the gene matches: 5. The CDR3, as DNA: TGTGCCAGCAGCTCGGGGACTAGCGTCTATGAGCAGTTCTTC. Translation: CASSSGTSVYEQFF.